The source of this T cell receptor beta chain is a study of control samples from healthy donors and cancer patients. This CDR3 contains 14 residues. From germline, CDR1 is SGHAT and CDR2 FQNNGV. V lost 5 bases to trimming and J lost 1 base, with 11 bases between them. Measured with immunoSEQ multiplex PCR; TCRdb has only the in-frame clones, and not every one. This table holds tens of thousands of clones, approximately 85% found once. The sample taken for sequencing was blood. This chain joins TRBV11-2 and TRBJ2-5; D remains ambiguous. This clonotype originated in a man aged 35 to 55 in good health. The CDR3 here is CASSPRPLQETQYF. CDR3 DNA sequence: TGTGCCAGCAGCCCTAGGCCCCTCCAAGAGACCCAGTACTTC.